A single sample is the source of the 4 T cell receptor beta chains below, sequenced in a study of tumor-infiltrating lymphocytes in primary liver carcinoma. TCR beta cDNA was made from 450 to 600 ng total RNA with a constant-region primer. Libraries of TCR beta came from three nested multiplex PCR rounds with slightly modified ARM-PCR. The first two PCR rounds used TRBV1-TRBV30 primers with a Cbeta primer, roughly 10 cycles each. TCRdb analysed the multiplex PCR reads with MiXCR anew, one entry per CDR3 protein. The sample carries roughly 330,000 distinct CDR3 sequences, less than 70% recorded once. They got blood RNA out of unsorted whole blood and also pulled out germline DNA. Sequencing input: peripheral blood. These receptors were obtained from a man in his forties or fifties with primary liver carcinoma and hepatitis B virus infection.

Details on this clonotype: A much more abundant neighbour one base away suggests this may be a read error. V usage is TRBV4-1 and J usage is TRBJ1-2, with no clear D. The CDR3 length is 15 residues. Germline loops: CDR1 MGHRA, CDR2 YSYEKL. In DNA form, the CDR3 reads TGCGCCAGCAGCCAAGCAAGACTTATAAGCTATGACTACACCTTC. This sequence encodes CASSQARLISYDYTF.

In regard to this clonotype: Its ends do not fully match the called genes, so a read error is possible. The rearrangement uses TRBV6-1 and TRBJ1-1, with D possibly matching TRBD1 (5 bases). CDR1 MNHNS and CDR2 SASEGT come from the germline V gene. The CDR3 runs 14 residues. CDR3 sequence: CTSITTELNTEAFF. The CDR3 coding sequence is TGTACCAGCATTACGACAGAATTGAACACTGAAGCTTTCTTT.

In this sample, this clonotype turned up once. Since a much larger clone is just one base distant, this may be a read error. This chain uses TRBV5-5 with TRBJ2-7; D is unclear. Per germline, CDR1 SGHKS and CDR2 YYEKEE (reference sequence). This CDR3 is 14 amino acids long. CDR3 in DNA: TGTGCCAGCAGCTTGGGGCTCAGCTCCTACGATCAGTACTTC. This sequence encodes CASSLGLSSYDQYF.

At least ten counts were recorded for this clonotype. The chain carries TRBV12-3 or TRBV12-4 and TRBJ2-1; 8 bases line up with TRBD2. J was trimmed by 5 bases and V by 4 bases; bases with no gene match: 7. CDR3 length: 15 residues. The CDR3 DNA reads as TGTGCCAGCAGTTCCTCGGGAGGGCTTAACAATGAGCAGTTCTTC. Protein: CASSSSGGLNNEQFF.